This T cell receptor beta chain stems from a study of identifying expanded T cells in peripheral blood. Study-level points and caveats: Differentially abundant clones: 0.95 to 1.5 between replicates, around 16 at roughly 2 weeks, more than 18 at four. Across healthy donors, higher total template counts meant significantly greater approximately two-week count variance.

Collection occurred without any documented infections or immune events in donors. Notes on this clone: What it recognizes is unknown.

Using immunoSEQ multiplex PCR, the repertoire was profiled, and TCRdb retains in-frame clones only, with some absent. The sample lists 80,000 or so clones, 84% seen once, with around 19% in the top ten. The sequencing input was blood. This clonotype originated in a person aged 18 to 75 in good health.

The CDR3 here is CASSPRGRVMGTNEKLFF. CDR3 coding DNA: TGTGCCAGCAGCCCGAGGGGCAGGGTCATGGGAACTAATGAAAAACTGTTTTTT. The rearrangement links TRBV11-2 to TRBJ1-4; TRBD1 might be the D (5 bases). The V gene lost 5 bases and the J gene lost 1 base, with 20 bases spanning the gap. The CDR3 spans 18 residues. CDR1 and CDR2 from the germline V gene are SGHAT and FQNNGV.